Each of the 6 T cell receptor beta chains below was sequenced from the same sample in a study of cytomegalovirus exposure and HLA in healthy donors. The PCR employed 60 Vbeta primers together with 13 Jbeta primers. Sequencing was performed with immunoSEQ multiplex PCR; in TCRdb, only in-frame clones are kept and a portion is missing. This table holds 130,000 to 150,000 clones, around 80% found once. Sample: PBMCs. Receptors originate from a man aged 35 to 55 in good health and CMV-seronegative.

This rearrangement joins TRBV5-4 to TRBJ1-3; D remains ambiguous. This CDR3 contains 15 residues. The germline V gene encodes CDR1 SGHNT and CDR2 YYREEE (reference sequence). V lost 2 bases, J lost 0 bases, and 9 bases lay in between. CDR3 nucleotide sequence: TGTGCCAGCAGCTTCGCCGGTCTCTCTGGAAACACCATATATTTT. Translating gives CASSFAGLSGNTIYF.

Comment on this clone: This CDR3 is also generated by other DNA sequences in the sample. The chain links TRBV5-1 to TRBJ1-1, with D possibly being TRBD1 (5 bases). V gave up 4 bases and J gave up 2 bases, with 9 bases separating them. Germline V CDR1 and CDR2: SGHRS, YFSETQ. The CDR3 contains 13 residues. In DNA form, the CDR3 reads TGCGCCAGCAGCCTGGACATAAACACTGAAGCTTTCTTT. Translation: CASSLDINTEAFF.

A few counts support this clone. This chain uses TRBV19 with TRBJ1-1; D is possibly TRBD1 (5 bases). CDR3 length equals 12 residues. Looked up from germline, CDR1 is LNHDA and CDR2 is SQIVND (reference sequence). V was shortened by 3 bases and J by 4 bases, with 6 bases between the two germline ends. The CDR3 DNA follows: TGTGCCAGTAGTATGCAGGGCACTGAAGCTTTCTTT. Translating gives CASSMQGTEAFF.

This clone was counted a few times. This chain links TRBV27 with TRBJ2-5; TRBD2 aligns across 13 bases. This CDR3 has 16 amino acids. J was trimmed by 2 bases and V by 2 bases; bases with no gene match: 2. Germline CDR1 reads MNHEY; CDR2 reads SMNVEV (reference sequence). The CDR3: CASSLRTSGGQETQYF. CDR3 DNA sequence: TGTGCCAGCAGTTTACGGACTAGCGGGGGTCAAGAGACCCAGTACTTC.

V is TRBV2 and J is TRBJ2-3; no clear D gene. CDR1 and CDR2 (germline): SNHLY, FYNNEI. This CDR3 comprises 14 residues. With 4 bases removed from V and 8 bases from J, the gap between germline ends came to 16 bases. The CDR3 is CASSARLGLGTQYF. The CDR3 nucleotides read TGTGCCAGCAGTGCGAGGCTCGGCTTGGGTACGCAGTATTTT.

The CDR3 sequence: CASSWEENTEAFF. DNA of the CDR3: TGTGCCAGCAGTTGGGAGGAGAACACTGAAGCTTTCTTT. This chain links TRBV27 with TRBJ1-1; D gene unclear. Trimming removed 4 bases at V and 1 base at J, with 7 bases between. This CDR3 has 13 residues. Per the germline V gene, CDR1 is MNHEY and CDR2 is SMNVEV (reference sequence).